The 7 T cell receptor beta chains given below trace back to one sample, sequenced in a study of shared clonotypes between healthy human individuals. Naive CD8 isolation took CD45RO-negative cells positively selected for CCR7 and excluded terminally differentiated effector memory CD45RA+ cells. Profiling relied on immunoSEQ multiplex PCR, and the TCRdb table lists in-frame clones only, not all of them. The sample contains about 2.1 million clones, 85% to 95% of which appear only once. The sample was naive CD8+ T cells from PBMCs. These receptor sequences come from a man between 18 and 29 years old in good health. Some clones in this sample may be carry-over from other donors' samples.

This chain connects TRBV9 to TRBJ2-2; the D gene could be TRBD1 or TRBD2 (5 bases each). V dropped 3 bases and J dropped 1 base, with 7 bases sitting between them. The CDR3 consists of 14 residues. CDR1 SGDLS and CDR2 YYNGEE come from the germline V gene. The CDR3 sequence: CASSEGRNTGELFF. CDR3 nucleotide sequence: TGTGCCAGCAGCGAGGGACGGAACACCGGGGAGCTGTTTTTT.

The chain combines TRBV27 with TRBJ2-7, with D possibly being TRBD2 (7 bases). V gave up 3 bases and J gave up 7 bases, with 28 bases separating them. The CDR3 extends over 18 amino acids. CDR1 is MNHEY and CDR2 is SMNVEV in the germline V gene (reference sequence). The CDR3 coding sequence is TGTGCCAGCAGTTTCTACGGCCTCAGGGGTCGGGAGGACCCGGAGCAGTACTTC. Translated: CASSFYGLRGREDPEQYF.

The chain carries TRBV5-1 and TRBJ2-7; 9 nucleotides align to TRBD1. The trim removed 0 bases at V and 4 bases at J, leaving 5 bases unmatched. CDR3 length equals 15 residues. Germline CDR1 and CDR2: SGHRS and YFSETQ. In DNA form, the CDR3 reads TGCGCCAGCAGCTTGGCCGGGACAGGGAAGTACGAGCAGTACTTC. Amino acids: CASSLAGTGKYEQYF.

The J gene is TRBJ1-5, the V gene TRBV28; maybe TRBD1 (5 bases). Germline V gene data show CDR1 as MDHEN and CDR2 as SYDVKM. With 3 bases removed from V and 7 bases from J, the gap between germline ends came to 10 bases. CDR3 length: 13 amino acids. The CDR3 coding sequence is TGTGCCAGCAGTTTTTCAGGGTCCCAGCCCCAGCATTTT. Translated, it gives CASSFSGSQPQHF. Drawing the rest from reference TRBV28 and TRBJ1-5, the complete variable domain is DVKVTQSSRYLVKRTGEKVFLECVQDMDHENMFWYRQDPGLGLRLIYFSYDVKMKEKGDIPEGYSVSREKKERFSLILESASTNQTSMYLCASSFSGSQPQHFGDGTRLSIL.

The J gene is TRBJ2-7, the V gene TRBV9; D gene uncertain. Germline V lookup: CDR1 SGDLS, CDR2 YYNGEE. The CDR3 is 14 amino acids. V lost 4 bases and J 0 bases, leaving 11 bases between the germline ends. The CDR3 region is CASSPDRLSYEQYF. The CDR3 nucleotides are TGTGCCAGCAGCCCGGACCGACTCTCCTACGAGCAGTACTTC. The full variable domain, its missing parts supplied by reference TRBV9 and TRBJ2-7, is DSGVTQTPKHLITATGQRVTLRCSPRSGDLSVYWYQQSLDQGLQFLIQYYNGEERAKGNILERFSAQQFPDLHSELNLSSLELGDSALYFCASSPDRLSYEQYFGPGTRLTVT.

The DNA of the CDR3 is TGTGCCAGCAGTAGGGGGAGGGTCACTGAAGCTTTCTTT. Translating gives CASSRGRVTEAFF. This chain uses TRBV6-1 with TRBJ1-1, with a weak D call TRBD1 (6 bases). CDR1 is MNHNS and CDR2 is SASEGT in the germline V gene. The ends were cut back, 5 bases at V and 4 bases at J, with 11 bases in the middle. The CDR3 is 13 residues long.

V gene TRBV27 combines with J gene TRBJ2-6; D gene uncertain. Deletions cut 6 bases from V and 0 bases from J, with 9 bases between. The germline V gene has CDR1 MNHEY and CDR2 SMNVEV (reference sequence). This CDR3 is 15 amino acids long. The CDR3 DNA reads TGTGCCAGCAGCTCTATTGACTCTGGGGCCAACGTCCTGACTTTC. Its protein product is CASSSIDSGANVLTF.